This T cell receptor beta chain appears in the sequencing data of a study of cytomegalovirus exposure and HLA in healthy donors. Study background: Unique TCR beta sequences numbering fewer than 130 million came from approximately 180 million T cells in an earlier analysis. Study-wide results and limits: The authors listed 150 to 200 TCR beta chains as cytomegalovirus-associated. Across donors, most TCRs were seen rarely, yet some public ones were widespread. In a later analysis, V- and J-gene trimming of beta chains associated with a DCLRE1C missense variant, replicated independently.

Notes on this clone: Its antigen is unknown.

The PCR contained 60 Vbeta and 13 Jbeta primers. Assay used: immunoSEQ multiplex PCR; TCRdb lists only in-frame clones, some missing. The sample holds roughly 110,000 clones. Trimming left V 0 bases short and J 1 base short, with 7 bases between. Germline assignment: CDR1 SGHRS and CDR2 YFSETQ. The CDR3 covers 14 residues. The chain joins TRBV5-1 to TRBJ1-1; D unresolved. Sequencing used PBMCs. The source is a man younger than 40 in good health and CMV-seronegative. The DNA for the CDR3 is TGCGCCAGCAGCTTGGCCACGGGGAACACTGAAGCTTTCTTT. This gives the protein CASSLATGNTEAFF.